The clone carrying this TCR beta chain was recorded at least ten times. The sample comes from a study of immune characterization of retroperitoneal liposarcoma. This CDR3 is 16 amino acids long. Germline CDR1 and CDR2: SGHTA and FQGNSA. The J segment lost 4 bases and the V segment lost 5 bases, leaving 12 bases of the junction unmatched. TCRdb used MiXCR to reprocess the PCR reads, holding one entry per CDR3 protein. This table has about 10,000 distinct CDR3 sequences, approximately 35% appearing once. Sequencing was done on a sample of tumor tissue. This chain uses TRBV7-2 with TRBJ2-5, with 8 nucleotides matching TRBD2. This clonotype was sampled from a male donor with retroperitoneal liposarcoma. This CDR3 reads CASSMRSSGSLETQYF. The CDR3 nucleotides are TGTGCCAGCAGCATGCGCTCGAGCGGGAGTCTAGAGACCCAGTACTTC.